The T cell receptor (beta chain) under discussion was sequenced for a study of OX40 agonist ivuxolimab in advanced cancers. Overall study findings and caveats: The mean number of expanded clones was higher in CD8+ T cells than in CD4+. Undetermined was the antigen specificity of the expanded peripheral T cells. In the 0.1 to 3.0 mg/kg range, CD4+ and CD8+ blood T cells had expanded clonally by week 6. Relatively little clonal expansion, among the lowest observed, appeared in partial responders at 0.1-3.0 mg/kg.

Data came from immunoSEQ multiplex PCR; TCRdb stores just in-frame clones and leaves some out. Of roughly 48,000 clones in the sample, 80% to 90% are singletons; the top ten hold 10%. In the case of this clone: The antigen is undetermined.

V lost 2 bases and J lost 6, with 6 bases in between. The CDR3 runs to 11 residues. The germline gives CDR1 SGHDT, CDR2 YYEEEE. This TCR came from an adult with an advanced solid tumor such as melanoma, head and neck, liver or kidney cancer. The V and J genes are TRBV5-6 and TRBJ2-7; D is tentatively TRBD1 or TRBD2 (5 bases each). Sequencing used CD4+ or CD8+ T cells sorted from blood, obtained in a trial of the OX40 agonist ivuxolimab. The CDR3 bases are TGTGCCAGCAGCTTTGGGGGCGAGCAGTACTTC. This translates into CASSFGGEQYF.